The text below deals with one T cell receptor beta chain. The CDR3 totals 12 residues. Germline values: CDR1 SGHRS, CDR2 YFSETQ. Trimming removed 7 bases at V and 4 bases at J, with 11 bases between. The PCR ran on 60 Vbeta and 13 Jbeta primers. Clones were read by immunoSEQ multiplex PCR, and TCRdb kept only the in-frame ones, dropping some. The sample shows 170,000 or so clones, 75% to 85% of them seen only once. This entry belongs to a study of cytomegalovirus exposure and HLA in healthy donors. The receptor was isolated from a woman aged 50 to 60 in good health and CMV-seropositive. The V and J genes are TRBV5-1 and TRBJ1-1; D unclear. The sequenced material came from PBMCs. The CDR3 sequence: CASAISSTEAFF. The CDR3 DNA is TGCGCCAGCGCTATTTCGAGCACTGAAGCTTTCTTT.